This paragraph covers one T cell receptor beta chain sequence. Its matching antigen is unknown. This entry belongs to a study of cytomegalovirus exposure and HLA in healthy donors. Study results and caveats: What TCR beta sequences reportedly achieved was accurate prediction of HLA-A and HLA-B alleles in most subjects. The study put some 150 TCR beta chains on its list as cytomegalovirus-associated.

Germline V CDR1 and CDR2: SGHTA, FQGNSA. Losses at the gene ends were 4 bases for V and 7 bases for J; bases not matched to a gene: 12. The CDR3 consists of 16 residues. With 60 Vbeta and 13 Jbeta primers, the PCR was carried out. Data came from immunoSEQ multiplex PCR; TCRdb stores just in-frame clones and leaves some out. The sample consists of around 200,000 clones, roughly 77% of them appearing once. The chain joins TRBV7-2 to TRBJ2-2; 7 nucleotides line up with TRBD2. This sequence was found in a woman aged 25 to 39 in good health and CMV-seropositive. Specimen: PBMCs. CDR3 nucleotide sequence: TGTGCCAGCAGCTGGCTCTCGCGGGAGAGAAGCGGGGAGCTGTTTTTT. This codes for CASSWLSRERSGELFF.